Described below is a single T cell receptor beta chain sequence and its context. Its antigen is still unknown. This sample was included in a study of blood T cells in healthy people across ages. Germline CDR1 is SGHVS and CDR2 is FQNEAQ. The CDR3 has 16 amino acids. Next came a second PCR, run for roughly 7 to 12 cycles, which used a sample-barcoded 5' primer along with a J-beta primer mix. Unique molecular identifiers of 12 random nucleotides labeled each cDNA. TCRdb re-analysed the 5' RACE reads in MiXCR, keeping a single row per CDR3 protein. The table lists 270,000 or so distinct CDR3 sequences, around 29% of them singletons. Broader study findings: A greater number of naive CD4+ cells and higher diversity distinguished long-lived donors from aged donors. Roughly linearly, TCR beta diversity per million T cells fell as age increased.

The sequenced material came from blood. The TCR originated in a woman between 65 and 79 years old in good health. The rearrangement uses TRBV7-8 and TRBJ2-5, with TRBD2 matching over 9 bases. The J call may be faulty, since TRBJ2-1 better matches the DNA end. In DNA form, the CDR3 reads TGTGCCAGCAGCCACGGCGGGAGGGCCTTGGGTCATGAGCAGTTCTTC. It specifies CASSHGGRALGHEQFF.